The clone carrying this T cell receptor (beta chain) was seen more than once but under ten times. The antigen is unknown. TCR beta CDR3 sequences were amplified from RNA transcripts. RT-PCR in the first round (using the HTBI primer set) targeted the TCR CDR3. MiXCR, run by TCRdb on the multiplex PCR reads, gives a single entry per CDR3 protein. Of 600,000 to 700,000 distinct CDR3 sequences listed, over 40% are singletons. The germline CDR1 and CDR2 sequences are LNHDA and SQIVND (reference sequence). Trimming removed 4 bases at V and 5 bases at J, with 15 bases between. This CDR3 comprises 15 residues. This entry comes from a study of T cells in Graves' hyperthyroidism and ophthalmopathy. The study's findings and limits: Blood also held most thyroid clonotypes expanded beyond 0.001.

The receptor comes from an adult man with Graves' disease, either hyperthyroidism or ophthalmopathy (not recorded which). The chain has TRBV19 and TRBJ1-5, with D possibly matching TRBD1 (5 bases). Sequencing was carried out using peripheral blood or thyroid tissue (not recorded which). The CDR3 is CASSRGPLPYQPQHF. The CDR3 DNA sequence: TGTGCCAGTAGTAGGGGACCCCTCCCGTATCAGCCCCAGCATTTT. Full variable domain (remainder filled in from reference TRBV19 and TRBJ1-5): DGGITQSPKYLFRKEGQNVTLSCEQNLNHDAMYWYRQDPGQGLRLIYYSQIVNDFQKGDIAEGYSVSREKKESFPLTVTSAQKNPTAFYLCASSRGPLPYQPQHFGDGTRLSIL.